Each of the 3 T cell receptor beta chains below was sequenced from the same sample in a study of T-cell memory formation after mild COVID-19. Using its own MiXCR run on the 5' RACE reads, TCRdb lists one record per CDR3 protein. The repertoire holds about 210,000 distinct CDR3 sequences, with 25% to 35% as singletons. Sequencing was performed on PBMCs or a T cell subset sorted from them (not recorded which). The receptor set was obtained from an adult woman who had mild COVID-19 (a few samples of this study predate the infection). Cell type and time point are not known.

V and J are TRBV27 and TRBJ1-6; the D gene is possibly TRBD1 (5 bases). V was shortened by 6 bases and J by 6 bases, with 21 bases between the two germline ends. This CDR3 is built from 17 residues. Germline V CDR1 and CDR2: MNHEY, SMNVEV (reference sequence). The CDR3 is CASSLGHPRSRNSPLHF. The CDR3 nucleotides are TGTGCCAGCAGCCTAGGACACCCGCGATCCCGTAATTCACCCCTCCACTTT.

This clonotype was picked up a small number of times. The chain carries TRBV7-9 and TRBJ1-1; TRBD1 is a possible D gene (5 bases). Germline assignment: CDR1 SEHNR and CDR2 FQNEAQ (reference sequence). V gave up 5 bases and J gave up 5 bases, with 12 bases separating them. CDR3 size: 13 residues. CDR3 in amino acids: CASSENGATEAFF. CDR3 bases: TGTGCCAGCAGCGAGAATGGGGCAACTGAAGCTTTCTTT.

CDR3 sequence: CASSPGPDYNEQFF. For the CDR3, the DNA is TGTGCCAGCTCACCGGGACCAGATTACAATGAGCAGTTCTTC. The chain has TRBV18 and TRBJ2-1; possibly TRBD1 or TRBD2 for D (5 bases each). CDR3 length equals 14 residues. Germline CDR1 reads KGHSH; CDR2 reads LQKENI. Deletions cut 3 bases from V and 4 bases from J, with 10 bases between.